Below, one T cell receptor beta chain is given with its context. This clonotype was seen only a few times. Its antigen target is currently unknown. Per-nucleotide qualities are absent, and no much larger clonotype sits a single base away. These reads were obtained on an Illumina HiSeq 1500. Clones were called with MiXCR by TCRdb after fastp trimmed the public reads at Q25, and only in-frame beta chains were retained. Entries that share a CDR3 protein sequence are merged under the most common genes and DNA. Across this sample there are hundreds of thousands of distinct CDR3 sequences, with less than 40% seen only once. Around 2.6% of the sample rests with the top ten. These data come from a study of T cell repertoires in cytomegalovirus infection (dated by TCRdb to about 2019). General notes on the study: Because public TCR beta signatures pointed to carriage of CMV infection together with the matching HLA type, the HLA type of each donor mattered for the analysis.

The CDR3 holds 15 amino acids from the cysteine to the phenylalanine. The read is trimmed to its CDR3 DNA, 45 bases read in frame from base 1. Germline trimming: 8 bases from V, 3 bases from J; junction bases outside gene matches: 10. Study-wide conclusions, independent of this receptor: Cumulative frequency of public TCR beta family members discriminated carriers of CMV infection plus the relevant HLA type in this cohort and an independent roughly 330-donor cohort. In the ex vivo response, HLA-C-restricted CMV-specific TCR beta clonotypes were dominant, and in two of eight donors the single most frequent clonotype came from this HLA-C-restricted group.

Sequenced material: PBMCs. The sequence is built from TRBV12-3 or TRBV12-4 and TRBJ1-2, and 9 junction bases match TRBD1. This receptor was taken from a human donor in good health (CMV status not recorded). Some clones in this sample may be carry-over from other donors' samples. The sequenced DNA: TGTGCCAGCGGCGGACCGGACAGGGGATACTATGGCTACACCTTC. This encodes CASGGPDRGYYGYTF.